This paragraph covers one T cell receptor beta chain sequence. Its antigen is undetermined. The CDR3 length is 15 residues. CDR1 is LGHDT and CDR2 is YNNKEL in the germline V gene (reference sequence). Each donor gave roughly 2.5 ml of peripheral blood. This sample was included in a study of monozygotic twins with inflammatory bowel disease. Study-level findings and limits: Perhaps reflecting limited power, concordant and discordant twins did not differ in repertoire similarity. There was no way to distinguish the different T cell subtypes. IBD patients exhibited fewer clonotypes shared with other individuals than healthy twins, particularly with disease activity.

TCRdb reprocessed the 5' RACE reads; each CDR3 protein has one entry and no DNA is given. This table holds 150,000 to 200,000 distinct CDR3 sequences. Specimen: blood. The rearrangement uses TRBV3-1 and TRBJ2-2; no DNA is available, so the TRBD2 call from TCRdb remains unchecked. The origin of this receptor is a human donor with ulcerative colitis or Crohn's disease, or a healthy co-twin of an affected twin (not recorded which). CDR3 residues: CASSQRAANTGELFF.